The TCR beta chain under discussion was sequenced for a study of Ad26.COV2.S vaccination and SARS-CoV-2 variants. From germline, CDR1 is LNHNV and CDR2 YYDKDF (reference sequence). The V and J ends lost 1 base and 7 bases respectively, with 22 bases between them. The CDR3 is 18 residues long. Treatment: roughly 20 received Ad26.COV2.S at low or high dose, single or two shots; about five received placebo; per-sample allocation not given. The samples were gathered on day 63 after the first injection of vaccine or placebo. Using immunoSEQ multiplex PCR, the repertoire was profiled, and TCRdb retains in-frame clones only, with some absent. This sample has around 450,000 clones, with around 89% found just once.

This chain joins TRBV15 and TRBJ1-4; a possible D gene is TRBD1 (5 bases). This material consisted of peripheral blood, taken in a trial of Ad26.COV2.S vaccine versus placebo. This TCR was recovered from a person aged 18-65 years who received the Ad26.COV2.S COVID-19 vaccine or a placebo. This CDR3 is CATSRVGGVKGRIEKLFF. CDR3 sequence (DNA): TGTGCCACCAGCAGAGTGGGTGGGGTCAAGGGGCGCATTGAAAAACTGTTTTTT.